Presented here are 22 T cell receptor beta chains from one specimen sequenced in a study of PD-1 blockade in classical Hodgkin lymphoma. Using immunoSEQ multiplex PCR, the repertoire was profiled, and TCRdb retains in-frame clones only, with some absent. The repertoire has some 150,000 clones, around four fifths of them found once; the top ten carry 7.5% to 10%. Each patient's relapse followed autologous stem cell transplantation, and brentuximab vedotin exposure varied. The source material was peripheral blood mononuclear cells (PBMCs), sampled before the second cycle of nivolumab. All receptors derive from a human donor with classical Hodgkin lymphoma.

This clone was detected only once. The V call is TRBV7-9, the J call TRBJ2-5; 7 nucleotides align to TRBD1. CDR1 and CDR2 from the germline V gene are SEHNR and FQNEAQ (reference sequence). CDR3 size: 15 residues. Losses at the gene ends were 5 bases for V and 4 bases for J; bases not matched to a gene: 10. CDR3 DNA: TGTGCCAGCAGCACCCCGGGACAGCTCATAGAGACCCAGTACTTC. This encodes CASSTPGQLIETQYF. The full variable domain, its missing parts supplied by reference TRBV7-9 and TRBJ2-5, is DTGVSQNPRHKITKRGQNVTFRCDPISEHNRLYWYRQTLGQGPEFLTYFQNEAQLEKSRLLSDRFSAERPKGSFSTLEIQRTEQGDSAMYLCASSTPGQLIETQYFGPGTRLLVL.

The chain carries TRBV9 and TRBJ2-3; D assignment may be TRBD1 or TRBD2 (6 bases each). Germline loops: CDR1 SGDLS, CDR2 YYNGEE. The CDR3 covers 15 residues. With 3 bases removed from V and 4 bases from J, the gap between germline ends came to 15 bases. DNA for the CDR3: TGTGCCAGCAGCGCCTTTGCCGGGGGCCCAGATACGCAGTATTTT. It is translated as CASSAFAGGPDTQYF.

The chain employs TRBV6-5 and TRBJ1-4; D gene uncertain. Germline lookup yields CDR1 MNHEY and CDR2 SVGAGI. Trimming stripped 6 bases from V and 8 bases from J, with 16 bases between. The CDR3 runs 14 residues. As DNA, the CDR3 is TGTGCCAGCAGCAACGGGAACACCTGGGAAAAACTGTTTTTT. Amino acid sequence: CASSNGNTWEKLFF.

The CDR3 DNA reads as TGTGCCAGCATGGCCGAGCGGGGTTCTCCGGAGCTGTTTTTT. This codes for CASMAERGSPELFF. The chain links TRBV2 to TRBJ2-2, with 7 bases identical to TRBD2. With V trimmed by 7 bases and J by 10 bases, 12 bases remained unmatched. CDR1 and CDR2 from the germline V gene are SNHLY and FYNNEI. The CDR3 totals 14 residues. The variable domain in full, completed from reference TRBV2 and TRBJ2-2, reads EPEVTQTPSHQVTQMGQEVILRCVPISNHLYFYWYRQILGQKVEFLVSFYNNEISEKSEIFDDQFSVERPDGSNFTLKIRSTKLEDSAMYFCASMAERGSPELFFGEGSRLTVL.

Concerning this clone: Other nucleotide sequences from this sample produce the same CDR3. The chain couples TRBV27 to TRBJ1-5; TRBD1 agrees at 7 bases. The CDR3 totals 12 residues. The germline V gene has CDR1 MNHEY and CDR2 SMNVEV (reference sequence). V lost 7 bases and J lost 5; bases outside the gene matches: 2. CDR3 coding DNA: TGTGCCAGCAAGCAGGGGGATCAGCCCCAGCATTTT. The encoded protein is CASKQGDQPQHF.

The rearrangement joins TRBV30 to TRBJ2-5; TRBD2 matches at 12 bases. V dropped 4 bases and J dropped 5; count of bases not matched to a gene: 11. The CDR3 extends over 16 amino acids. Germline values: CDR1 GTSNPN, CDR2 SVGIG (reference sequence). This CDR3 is CAWKGRLAGVRETQYF. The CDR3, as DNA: TGTGCCTGGAAGGGGCGACTAGCGGGAGTGCGGGAGACCCAGTACTTC.

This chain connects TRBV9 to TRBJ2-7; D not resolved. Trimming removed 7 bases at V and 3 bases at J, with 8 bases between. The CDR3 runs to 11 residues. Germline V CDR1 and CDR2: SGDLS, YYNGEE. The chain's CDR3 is CASLGLYEQYF. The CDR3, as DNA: TGTGCCAGCCTGGGTCTCTACGAGCAGTACTTC.

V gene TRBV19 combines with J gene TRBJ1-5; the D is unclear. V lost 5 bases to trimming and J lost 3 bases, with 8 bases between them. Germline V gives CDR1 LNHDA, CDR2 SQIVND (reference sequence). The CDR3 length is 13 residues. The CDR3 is CASSLYPNQPQHF. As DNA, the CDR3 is TGTGCCAGTAGTTTGTATCCCAATCAGCCCCAGCATTTT.

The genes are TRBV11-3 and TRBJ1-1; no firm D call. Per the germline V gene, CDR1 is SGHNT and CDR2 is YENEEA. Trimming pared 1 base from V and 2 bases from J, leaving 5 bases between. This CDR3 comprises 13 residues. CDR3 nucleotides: TGTGCCAGCAGCTTAGCCCTTAACACTGAAGCTTTCTTT. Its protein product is CASSLALNTEAFF.

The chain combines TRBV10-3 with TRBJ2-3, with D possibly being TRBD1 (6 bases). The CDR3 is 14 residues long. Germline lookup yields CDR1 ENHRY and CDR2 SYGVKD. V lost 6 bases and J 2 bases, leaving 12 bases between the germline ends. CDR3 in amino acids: CAIRMDSVTDTQYF. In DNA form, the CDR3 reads TGTGCCATCAGGATGGACAGCGTCACAGATACGCAGTATTTT.

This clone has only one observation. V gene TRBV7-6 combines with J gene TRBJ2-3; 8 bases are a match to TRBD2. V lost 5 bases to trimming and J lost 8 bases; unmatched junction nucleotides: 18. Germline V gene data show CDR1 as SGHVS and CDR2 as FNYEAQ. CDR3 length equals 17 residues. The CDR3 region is CASSLEGGAGDPGTQYF. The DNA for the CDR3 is TGTGCCAGCAGCCTCGAGGGGGGAGCGGGAGACCCGGGTACGCAGTATTTT. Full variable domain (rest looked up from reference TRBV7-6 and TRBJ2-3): GAGVSQSPRYKVTKRGQDVALRCDPISGHVSLYWYRQALGQGPEFLTYFNYEAQQDKSGLPNDRFSAERPEGSISTLTIQRTEQRDSAMYRCASSLEGGAGDPGTQYFGPGTRLTVL.

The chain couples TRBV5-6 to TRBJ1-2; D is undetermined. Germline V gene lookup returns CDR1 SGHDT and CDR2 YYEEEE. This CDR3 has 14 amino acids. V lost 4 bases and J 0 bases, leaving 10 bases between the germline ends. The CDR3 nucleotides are TGTGCCAGCAGCCCCCCATCAGCTAACTATGGCTACACCTTC. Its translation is CASSPPSANYGYTF.

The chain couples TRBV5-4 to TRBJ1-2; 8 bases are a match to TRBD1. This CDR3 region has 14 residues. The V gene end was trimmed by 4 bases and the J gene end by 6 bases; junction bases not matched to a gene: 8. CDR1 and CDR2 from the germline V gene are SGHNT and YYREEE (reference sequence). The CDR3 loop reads CASSLQTGVHGYTF. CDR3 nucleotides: TGTGCCAGCAGCCTCCAGACAGGGGTACATGGCTACACCTTC.

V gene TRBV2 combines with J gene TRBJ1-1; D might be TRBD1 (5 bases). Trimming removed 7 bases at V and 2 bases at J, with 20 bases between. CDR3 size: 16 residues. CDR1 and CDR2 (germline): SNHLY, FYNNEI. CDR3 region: CASTPRVGDGNTEAFF. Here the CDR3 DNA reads TGTGCCAGCACCCCCCGGGTTGGGGACGGAAACACTGAAGCTTTCTTT.

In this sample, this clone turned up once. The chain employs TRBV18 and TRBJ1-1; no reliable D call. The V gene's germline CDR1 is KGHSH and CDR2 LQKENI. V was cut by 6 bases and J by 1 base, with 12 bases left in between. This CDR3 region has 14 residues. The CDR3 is CASSTNGPNTEAFF. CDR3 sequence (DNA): TGTGCCAGCTCTACTAACGGGCCGAACACTGAAGCTTTCTTT.

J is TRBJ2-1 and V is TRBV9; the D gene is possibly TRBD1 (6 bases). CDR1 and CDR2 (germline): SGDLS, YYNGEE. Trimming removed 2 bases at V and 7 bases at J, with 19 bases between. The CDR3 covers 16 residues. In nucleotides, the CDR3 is TGTGCCAGCAGCGTGGGGGCGGGTTTGTCGATGAATGAGCAGTTCTTC. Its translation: CASSVGAGLSMNEQFF.

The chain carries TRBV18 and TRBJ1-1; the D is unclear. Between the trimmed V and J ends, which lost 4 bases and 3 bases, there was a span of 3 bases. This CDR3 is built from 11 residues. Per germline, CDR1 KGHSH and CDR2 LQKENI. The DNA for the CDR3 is TGTGCCAGCTCACGCCACACTGAAGCTTTCTTT. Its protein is CASSRHTEAFF.

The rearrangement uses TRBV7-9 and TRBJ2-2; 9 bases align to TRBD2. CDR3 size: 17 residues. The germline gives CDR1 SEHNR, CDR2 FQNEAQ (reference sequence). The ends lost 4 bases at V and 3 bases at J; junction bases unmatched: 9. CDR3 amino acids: CASSSYSGGTHTGELFF. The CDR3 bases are TGTGCCAGCAGCTCCTATAGCGGGGGTACGCACACCGGGGAGCTGTTTTTT.

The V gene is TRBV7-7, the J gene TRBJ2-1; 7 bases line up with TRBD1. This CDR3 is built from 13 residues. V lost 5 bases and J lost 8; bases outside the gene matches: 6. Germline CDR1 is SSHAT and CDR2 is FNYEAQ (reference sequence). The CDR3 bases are TGTGCCAGCAGCCCCCGACAGGGTGATGAGCAGTTCTTC. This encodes CASSPRQGDEQFF.

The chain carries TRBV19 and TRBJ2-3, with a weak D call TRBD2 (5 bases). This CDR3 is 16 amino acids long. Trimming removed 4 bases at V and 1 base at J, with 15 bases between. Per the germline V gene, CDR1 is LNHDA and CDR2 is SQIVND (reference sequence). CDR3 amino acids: CASSSYWTRGTDTQYF. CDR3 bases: TGTGCCAGTAGTAGCTACTGGACGAGGGGCACAGATACGCAGTATTTT.

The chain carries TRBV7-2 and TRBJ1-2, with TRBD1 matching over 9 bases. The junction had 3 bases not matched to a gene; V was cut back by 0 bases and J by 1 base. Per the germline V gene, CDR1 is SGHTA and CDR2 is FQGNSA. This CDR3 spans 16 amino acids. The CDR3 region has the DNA TGTGCCAGCAGCTTAGCGGGGACAGGGCTTAACTATGGCTACACCTTC. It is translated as CASSLAGTGLNYGYTF.

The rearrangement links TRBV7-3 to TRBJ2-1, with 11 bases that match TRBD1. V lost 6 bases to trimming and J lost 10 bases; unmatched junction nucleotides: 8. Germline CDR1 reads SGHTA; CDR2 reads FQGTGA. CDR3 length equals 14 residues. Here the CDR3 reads CASSPLGQGVEQFF. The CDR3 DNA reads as TGTGCCAGCAGTCCCTTGGGACAGGGGGTGGAGCAGTTCTTC.